A single sample gave rise to the 12 T cell receptor beta chains below, sequenced in a study of control samples from healthy donors and cancer patients. Assay used: immunoSEQ multiplex PCR; TCRdb lists only in-frame clones, some missing. The sample shows about 220,000 clones, roughly 94% of them seen only once. Sequences were obtained from blood. These receptors came from a man in his fifties or sixties in good health.

The chain joins TRBV2 to TRBJ1-2, with D perhaps TRBD1 (5 bases). From germline, CDR1 is SNHLY and CDR2 FYNNEI. The CDR3 is 11 amino acids. Trimming stripped 8 bases from V and 10 bases from J, with 14 bases between. The CDR3 coding sequence is TGTGCCAGCGGGGCGGAGCGGGACTACACCTTC. Its translation is CASGAERDYTF.

V is TRBV5-1 and J is TRBJ2-2, with D unresolved. This CDR3 comprises 12 residues. Deletions cut 2 bases from V and 7 bases from J, with 6 bases between. Germline assignment: CDR1 SGHRS and CDR2 YFSETQ. CDR3 in amino acids: CASSFPDGELFF. The CDR3 nucleotides are TGCGCCAGCAGCTTTCCGGACGGGGAGCTGTTTTTT.

The V and J genes are TRBV29-1 and TRBJ1-3; D is unclear. Trimming pared 0 bases from V and 4 bases from J, leaving 7 bases between. Germline assignment: CDR1 SQVTM and CDR2 ANQGSEA. The CDR3 is 13 residues long. DNA for the CDR3: TGCAGCGTTGAAGATCGAGGCGGAAACACCATATATTTT. Translation gives CSVEDRGGNTIYF. Combining the CDR3 with reference TRBV29-1 and TRBJ1-3 gives the whole variable domain SAVISQKPSRDICQRGTSLTIQCQVDSQVTMMFWYRQQPGQSLTLIATANQGSEATYESGFVIDKFPISRPNLTFSTLTVSNMSPEDSSIYLCSVEDRGGNTIYFGEGSWLTVV.

The gene calls are TRBV3-1 (or the pseudogene TRBV3-2) and TRBJ1-2, with 10 bases fitting TRBD1. The J segment lost 8 bases and the V segment lost 4 bases, leaving 7 bases of the junction unmatched. Germline CDR1 reads LGHDT; CDR2 reads YNNKEL (reference sequence). CDR3 size: 14 residues. Here the CDR3 reads CASSPRDRGWGYTF. The CDR3 coding sequence is TGTGCCAGCAGCCCACGGGACAGGGGTTGGGGCTACACCTTC.

The chain uses TRBV5-1 and TRBJ1-2, with D maybe TRBD1 (5 bases). The CDR3 is made up of 17 amino acids. Deletions cut 1 base from V and 4 bases from J, with 20 bases between. CDR1 is SGHRS, CDR2 YFSETQ, per germline. The CDR3: CASSLRPGTAFSYGYTF. CDR3 sequence (DNA): TGCGCCAGCAGCTTGAGACCAGGGACTGCCTTTTCCTATGGCTACACCTTC.

The rearrangement links TRBV15 to TRBJ1-6; 10 positions agree with TRBD1. Germline V CDR1 and CDR2: LNHNV, YYDKDF (reference sequence). This CDR3 contains 15 residues. V trimming: 8 bases; J trimming: 4 bases; junction bases outside the gene matches: 5. This chain's CDR3 is CATRGTGEYNSPLHF. The CDR3 coding sequence is TGTGCCACCCGAGGGACAGGGGAGTATAATTCACCCCTCCACTTT.

The rearrangement links TRBV3-1 (or the pseudogene TRBV3-2) to TRBJ2-2; 8 bases line up with TRBD2. Unmatched junction bases numbered 2, after V lost 3 bases and J lost 5 bases. CDR3 size: 14 residues. Germline lookup yields CDR1 LGHDT and CDR2 YNNKEL (reference sequence). DNA of the CDR3: TGTGCCAGCAGCCATCCTAGCGGGACCGGGGAGCTGTTTTTT. It translates to CASSHPSGTGELFF.

The rearrangement uses TRBV19 and TRBJ1-5; 10 bases match TRBD1. The CDR3 runs 15 residues. The germline V gene has CDR1 LNHDA and CDR2 SQIVND (reference sequence). V shed 4 bases, J shed 7 bases, and the junction held 7 bases outside the gene matches. The CDR3 is CASSRDRGNYQPQHF. CDR3 in DNA: TGTGCCAGTAGTAGGGACAGGGGAAATTACCAGCCCCAGCATTTT.

The count of this clone is one. The chain recombines TRBV6-2 or TRBV6-3 with TRBJ1-4, with D possibly being TRBD1 (5 bases). Germline CDR1 is MNHEY and CDR2 is SVGEGT. V was cut by 4 bases and J by 6 bases, with 15 bases left in between. There are 15 residues in the CDR3. CDR3 bases: TGTGCCAGCAGTTTGTCGGAGGGGCTCGATGAAAAACTGTTTTTT. It codes for CASSLSEGLDEKLFF.

The genes are TRBV7-2 and TRBJ1-2; weak D call: TRBD1 (5 bases). Deletions cut 5 bases from V and 5 bases from J, with 15 bases between. CDR3 length equals 14 residues. CDR1 is SGHTA, CDR2 FQGNSA, per germline. The CDR3 region has the DNA TGTGCCAGCAGCCGGTTGAAGGGGCATTATGGCTACACCTTC. The encoded protein is CASSRLKGHYGYTF. Variable domain in full (rest from reference TRBV7-2 and TRBJ1-2): GAGVSQSPSNKVTEKGKDVELRCDPISGHTALYWYRQSLGQGLEFLIYFQGNSAPDKSGLPSDRFSAERTGGSVSTLTIQRTQQEDSAVYLCASSRLKGHYGYTFGSGTRLTVV.

CDR3: CAWSVSGVEKLFF. CDR3 in DNA: TGTGCCTGGAGTGTATCGGGGGTTGAAAAACTGTTTTTT. The chain couples TRBV30 to TRBJ1-4, with a weak D call TRBD1 (5 bases). The CDR3 is 13 amino acids. V was pared by 0 bases and J by 7 bases, with 9 bases between. Per germline, CDR1 GTSNPN and CDR2 SVGIG (reference sequence).

The rearrangement links TRBV5-1 to TRBJ1-4, with 7 bases matching TRBD1. V shed 4 bases, J shed 6 bases, and the junction held 6 bases outside the gene matches. This CDR3 is built from 14 residues. The V gene's germline CDR1 is SGHRS and CDR2 YFSETQ. The DNA of the CDR3 is TGCGCCAGCAGCCTTTTGCAGGGGGATGAAAAACTGTTTTTT. The encoded protein is CASSLLQGDEKLFF.